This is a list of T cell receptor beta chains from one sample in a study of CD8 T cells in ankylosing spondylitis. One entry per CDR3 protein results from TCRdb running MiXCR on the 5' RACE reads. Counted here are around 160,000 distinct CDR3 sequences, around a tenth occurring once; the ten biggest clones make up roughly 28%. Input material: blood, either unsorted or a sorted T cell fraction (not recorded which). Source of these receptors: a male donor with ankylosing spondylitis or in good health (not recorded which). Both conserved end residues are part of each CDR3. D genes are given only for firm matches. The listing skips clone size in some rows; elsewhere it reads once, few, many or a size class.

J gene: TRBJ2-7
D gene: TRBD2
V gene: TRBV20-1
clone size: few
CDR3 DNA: TGCGAAAGCGAAAGCGGGAACCCCTACGAGCAGTACTTC
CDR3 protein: CESESGNPYEQYF

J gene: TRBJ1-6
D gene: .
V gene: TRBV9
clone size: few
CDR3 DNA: TGTGCCAGCAGCGCCATGGGGCTTTCACCCCTCCACTTT
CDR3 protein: CASSAMGLSPLHF

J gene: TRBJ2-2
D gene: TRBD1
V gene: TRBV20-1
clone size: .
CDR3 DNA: TGCAGTGCTAGAGCCGCAGGACAGGGGAGTTACACCGGGGAGCTGTTTTTT
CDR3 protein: CSARAAGQGSYTGELFF

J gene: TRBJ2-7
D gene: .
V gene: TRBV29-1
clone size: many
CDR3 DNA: TGCAGCGTACGGGTCTTCGACGAGCAGTACTTC
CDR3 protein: CSVRVFDEQYF

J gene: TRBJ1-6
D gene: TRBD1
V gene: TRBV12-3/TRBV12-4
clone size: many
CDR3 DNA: TGTGCCAGCAGTTTGGACAGGGCTGATAATTCACCCCTCCACTTT
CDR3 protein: CASSLDRADNSPLHF

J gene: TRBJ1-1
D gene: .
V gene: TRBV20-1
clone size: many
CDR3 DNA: TGCAGTGCTAGGGAGTCGACAGCGTTGAACACTGAAGCTTTCTTT
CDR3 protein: CSARESTALNTEAFF

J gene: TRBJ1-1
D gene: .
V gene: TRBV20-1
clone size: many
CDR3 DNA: TGCAGTGCTAGCCGGCAGGGCGGGAACACTGAAGCTTTCTTT
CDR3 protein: CSASRQGGNTEAFF

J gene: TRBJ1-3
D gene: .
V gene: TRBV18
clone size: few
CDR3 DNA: TGTGCCAGCTCACCTGGTCAGACCTCTGGAAACACCATATATTTT
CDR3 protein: CASSPGQTSGNTIYF

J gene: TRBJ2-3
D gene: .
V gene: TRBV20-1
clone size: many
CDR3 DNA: TGCAGTGCTAGGGGTCGACTTTCAGCTACGCAGTATTTT
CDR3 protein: CSARGRLSATQYF

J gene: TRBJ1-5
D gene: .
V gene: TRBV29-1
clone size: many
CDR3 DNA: TGCAGCGTTGTGGGCCAGCGAGTCCAGCCCCAGCATTTT
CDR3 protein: CSVVGQRVQPQHF

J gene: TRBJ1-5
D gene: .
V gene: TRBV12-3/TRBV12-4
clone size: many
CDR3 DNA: TGTGCCAGCAGTCATGTGGGGTCTGTAGGGGGTCAGCCCCAGCATTTT
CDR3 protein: CASSHVGSVGGQPQHF

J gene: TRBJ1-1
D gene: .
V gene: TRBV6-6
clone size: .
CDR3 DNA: TGTGCCAGCAGTCCCTCGGGGGTAGAGGCTTTCTTT
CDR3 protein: CASSPSGVEAFF

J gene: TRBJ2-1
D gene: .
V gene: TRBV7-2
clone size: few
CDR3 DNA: TGTGCCAGCAGCTCGGCCCGGGGTTTCTACAATGAGCAGTTCTTC
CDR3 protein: CASSSARGFYNEQFF

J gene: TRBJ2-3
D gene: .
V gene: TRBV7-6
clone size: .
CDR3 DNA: TGTGCCACCAGCTTAGGGGACAACGGTCCGACAGATACGCAGTATTTT
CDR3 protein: CATSLGDNGPTDTQYF

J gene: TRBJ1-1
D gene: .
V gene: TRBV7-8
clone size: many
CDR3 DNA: TGTGCCAGCAGCCCCAGACAGACTAACACTGAAGCTTTCTTT
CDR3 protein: CASSPRQTNTEAFF

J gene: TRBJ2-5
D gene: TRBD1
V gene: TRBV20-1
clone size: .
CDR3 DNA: TGCAGTGCCCGAACCCGGGACAGGGGATTAGAGACCCAGTACTTC
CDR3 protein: CSARTRDRGLETQYF

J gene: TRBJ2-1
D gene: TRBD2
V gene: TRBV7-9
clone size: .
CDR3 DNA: TGTGCCAGCACCACATTGGTGACGGGGGGCAATGAGCAGTTCTTC
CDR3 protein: CASTTLVTGGNEQFF

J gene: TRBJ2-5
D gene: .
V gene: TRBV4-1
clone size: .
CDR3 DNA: TGCGCCAGCAGCCAAGAGAGGTGGGGGACAACCTCTGAGACCCAGTACTTC
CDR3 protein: CASSQERWGTTSETQYF

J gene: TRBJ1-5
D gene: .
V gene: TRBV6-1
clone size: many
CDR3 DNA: TGTGCCAGCAGTATCGGGCCCGCGAGCAATCAGCCCCAGCATTTT
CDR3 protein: CASSIGPASNQPQHF

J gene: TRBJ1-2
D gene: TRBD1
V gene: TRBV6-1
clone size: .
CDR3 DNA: TGTGCCAGCAGCCAGGGGGTCCAGGGAGGCTACACCTTC
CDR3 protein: CASSQGVQGGYTF

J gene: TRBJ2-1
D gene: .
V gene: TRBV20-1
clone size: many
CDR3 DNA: TGCAGTGCTAGAGGTCCCCGGGACTCTGACTCCTACAATGAGCAGTTCTTC
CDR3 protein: CSARGPRDSDSYNEQFF

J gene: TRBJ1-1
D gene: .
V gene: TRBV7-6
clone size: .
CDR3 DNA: TGTGCCAGCAGCTTGCAAGAAGGGTATACTGAAGCTTTCTTT
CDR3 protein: CASSLQEGYTEAFF

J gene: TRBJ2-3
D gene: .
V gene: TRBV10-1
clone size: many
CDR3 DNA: TGCGCCAGCGGGGACCCCAGCACAGATACGCAGTATTTT
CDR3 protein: CASGDPSTDTQYF

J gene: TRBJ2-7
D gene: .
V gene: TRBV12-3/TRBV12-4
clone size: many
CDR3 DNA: TGTGCCAGCAGTACCACAGCAGGGGCTTACGAGCAGTACTTC
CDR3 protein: CASSTTAGAYEQYF

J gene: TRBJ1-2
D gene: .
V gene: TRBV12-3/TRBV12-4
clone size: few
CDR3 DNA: TGTGCCAGCAGTTTTAAAGGACAGAGTAACTATGGCTACACCTTC
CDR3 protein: CASSFKGQSNYGYTF

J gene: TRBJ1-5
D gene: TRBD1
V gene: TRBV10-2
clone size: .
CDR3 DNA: TGCGCCAACAGCGAAACAGGGGGTTGGTATCAGCCCCAGCATTTT
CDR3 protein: CANSETGGWYQPQHF

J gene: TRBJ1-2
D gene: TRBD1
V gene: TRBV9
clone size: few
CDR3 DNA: TGTGCCAGCAGCGCCGACAGGGCAGGCCCGTATGGCTACACCTTC
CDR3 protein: CASSADRAGPYGYTF

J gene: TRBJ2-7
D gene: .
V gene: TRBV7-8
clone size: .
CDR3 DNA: TGTGCCAGCAGCTTACCGGGATCTTCTCCTTACGAGCAGTACTTC
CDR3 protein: CASSLPGSSPYEQYF

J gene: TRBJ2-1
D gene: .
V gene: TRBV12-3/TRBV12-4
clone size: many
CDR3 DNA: TGTGCCAGCAGTCCTGGGACCGCGGGGAATGAGCAGTTCTTC
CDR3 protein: CASSPGTAGNEQFF

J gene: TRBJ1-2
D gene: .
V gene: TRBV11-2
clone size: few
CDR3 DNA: TGTGCCAGCAGCTTAGATGGCGGAGACTATGGCTACACCTTC
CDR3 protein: CASSLDGGDYGYTF

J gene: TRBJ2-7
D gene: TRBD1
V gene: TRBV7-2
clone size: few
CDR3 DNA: TGTGCCAGCAGCTTGGGGACAGGGGCCTACGAGCAGTACTTC
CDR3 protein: CASSLGTGAYEQYF

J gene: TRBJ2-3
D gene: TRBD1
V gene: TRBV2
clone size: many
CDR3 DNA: TGTGCCAGCAGCCGGGACAGGGCTACGGGCACAGATACGCAGTATTTT
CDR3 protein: CASSRDRATGTDTQYF

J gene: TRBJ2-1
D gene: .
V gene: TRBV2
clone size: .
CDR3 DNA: TGTGCCAGCAGAACTTTGGACAGCTCCTACAATGAGCAGTTCTTC
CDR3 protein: CASRTLDSSYNEQFF

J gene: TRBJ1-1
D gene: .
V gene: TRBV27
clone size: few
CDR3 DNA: TGTGCCAGCAGTACTCGGAAAGGGCCCCGGGTGCGGGTCTCGAACACTGAAGCTTTCTTT
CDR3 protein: CASSTRKGPRVRVSNTEAFF

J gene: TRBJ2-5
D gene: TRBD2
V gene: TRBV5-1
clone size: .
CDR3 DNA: TGCGCCAGCAGCTTGTTGGCTAGCGGGGGTCAAGAGACCCAGTACTTC
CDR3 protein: CASSLLASGGQETQYF

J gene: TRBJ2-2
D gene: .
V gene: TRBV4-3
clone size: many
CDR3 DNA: TGCGCCAGCAGCCAAGAAGGCGGTCTCACCGGGGAGCTGTTTTTT
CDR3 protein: CASSQEGGLTGELFF

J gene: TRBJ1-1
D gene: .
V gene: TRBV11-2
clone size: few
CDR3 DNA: TGTGTCAGCAGCTTTTTCGGGGGGGGAAACACTGAAGCTTTCTTT
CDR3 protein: CVSSFFGGGNTEAFF

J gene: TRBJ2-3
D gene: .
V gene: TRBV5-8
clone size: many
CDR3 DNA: TGTGCCAGCACCCCACACCCCACAGGGACCGATACGCAGTATTTT
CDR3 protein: CASTPHPTGTDTQYF

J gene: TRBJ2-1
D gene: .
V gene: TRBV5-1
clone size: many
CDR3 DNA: TGCGCCAGCAGCTTGGATTTGCGGGAGCAGTTCTTC
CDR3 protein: CASSLDLREQFF

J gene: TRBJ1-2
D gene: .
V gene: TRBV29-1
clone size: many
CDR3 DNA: TGCAGCGTTGAGCAGGGGCTAAATGGCTACACCTTC
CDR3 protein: CSVEQGLNGYTF

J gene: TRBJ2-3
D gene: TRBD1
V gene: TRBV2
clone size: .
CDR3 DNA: TGTGCCAGCCTACCCCAGACAGGGGCAAGGTCAGATACGCAGTATTTT
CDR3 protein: CASLPQTGARSDTQYF

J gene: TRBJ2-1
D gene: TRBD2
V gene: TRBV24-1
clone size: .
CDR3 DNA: TGTGCCACCAGTGAAAGCTTTAGCGGGTACAATGAGCAGTTCTTC
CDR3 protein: CATSESFSGYNEQFF

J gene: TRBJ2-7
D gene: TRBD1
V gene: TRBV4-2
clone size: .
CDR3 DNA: TGTGCCAGCAGCCAAGGGACAGGGTTCTACGAGCAGTACTTC
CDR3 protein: CASSQGTGFYEQYF

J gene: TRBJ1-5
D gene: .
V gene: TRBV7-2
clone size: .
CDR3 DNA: TGTGCCAGCAGCCCCTGGTTGGGTTTAGATCAGCCCCAGCATTTT
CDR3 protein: CASSPWLGLDQPQHF

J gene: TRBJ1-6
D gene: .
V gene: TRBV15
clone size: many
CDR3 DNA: TGTGCCACCAGCAGAGAACACAGTGGAAATTCACCCCTCCACTTT
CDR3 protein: CATSREHSGNSPLHF

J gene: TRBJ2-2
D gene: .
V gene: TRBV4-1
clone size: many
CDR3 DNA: TGCGCCAGCAGCCAAGTCCTCACCGGGGAGCTGTTTTTT
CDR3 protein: CASSQVLTGELFF

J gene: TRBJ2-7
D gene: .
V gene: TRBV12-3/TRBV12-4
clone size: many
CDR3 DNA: TGTGCCAGCAGTTTCATAGGGTCTTCGGCCGAGCAGTACTTC
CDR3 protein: CASSFIGSSAEQYF

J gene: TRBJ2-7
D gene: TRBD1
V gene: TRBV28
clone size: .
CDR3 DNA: TGTGCCAGCAGTTTCCAGGGGGCCCCAGGCTCCTACGAGCAGTACTTC
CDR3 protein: CASSFQGAPGSYEQYF

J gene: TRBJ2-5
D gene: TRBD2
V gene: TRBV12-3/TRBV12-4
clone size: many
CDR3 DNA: TGTGCCAGCAGTTCCCCCGGACTAGCGGGAGGAGGGGAGACCCAGTACTTC
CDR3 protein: CASSSPGLAGGGETQYF

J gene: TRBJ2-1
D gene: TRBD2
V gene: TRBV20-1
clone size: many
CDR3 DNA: TGCAGTGCTAGGCCACTAGCGGGGGACAATGAGCAGTTCTTC
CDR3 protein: CSARPLAGDNEQFF

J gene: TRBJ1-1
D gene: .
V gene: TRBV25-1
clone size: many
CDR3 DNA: TGTGCCAGCAGTGAATACCCTAGAACTGAAGCTTTCTTT
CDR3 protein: CASSEYPRTEAFF

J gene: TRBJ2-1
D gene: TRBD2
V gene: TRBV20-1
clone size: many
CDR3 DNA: TGCAGTGCCGGGGGGACTAGCGGGGAGAACAATGAGCAGTTCTTC
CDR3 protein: CSAGGTSGENNEQFF

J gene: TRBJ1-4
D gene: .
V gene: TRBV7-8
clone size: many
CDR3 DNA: TGTGCCAGCAGCTTTTGGACTAGGGATGAAAAACTGTTTTTT
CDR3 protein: CASSFWTRDEKLFF

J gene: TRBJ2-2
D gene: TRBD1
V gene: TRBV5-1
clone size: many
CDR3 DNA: TGCGCCAGCAGCCCCGGGACAGGGATCACGACCGGGGAGCTGTTTTTT
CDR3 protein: CASSPGTGITTGELFF